The following is a T cell receptor (beta chain) sequence with its context. A read error is possible here, since a much larger clone lies one base away. The final CDR3 position lacks the conserved phenylalanine or tryptophan, pointing to a likely read error. Germline V gene sequence: CDR1 SGHVS, CDR2 FQNEAQ. The CDR3 is 13 amino acids. This entry belongs to a study of read filtering for tumor transcriptome and immune sequencing. The library was built from about 400 ng RNA with molecular barcoded adaptors for alpha/delta and beta/gamma chains. TCRdb processed the reads anew with MiXCR; each CDR3 protein has one entry. The table includes roughly 6,000 distinct CDR3 sequences, less than 25% detected once.

The clonotype comes from a donor at least 40 years old with multiple myeloma. This chain links TRBV7-8 with TRBJ2-7; possibly TRBD2 for D (6 bases). The source material was a population of CD138-negative cells sorted from bone marrow. CDR3 loop: CANSSRDWGEQYL. The DNA for the CDR3 is TGTGCCAACAGCTCCAGGGACTGGGGGGAGCAGTACCTC.